The rows below give T cell receptor beta chains drawn from one sample of a study of blood T cells in healthy people across ages. Using its own MiXCR run on the 5' RACE reads, TCRdb lists one record per CDR3 protein. The table has 580,000 or so distinct CDR3 sequences, 40% to 55% seen once. The specimen was blood. Receptors were obtained from a man older than 75 in good health. The CDR3 runs from the conserved cysteine through the conserved F or W. Each record gives: D gene, J gene, clone size, V gene, CDR3 protein, CDR3 DNA. The D gene is left open where the match is weak. Expanded clones are given a class, and other clones once, few, many or no size at all.

>.|TRBJ2-3|few|TRBV7-8
CASSLGSARTADTQYF
TGTGCCAGCAGCTTAGGTTCCGCCCGCACCGCAGATACGCAGTATTTT
>TRBD1|TRBJ2-4|.|TRBV7-9
CASSLGGDRVAKNIQYF
TGTGCCAGCAGCTTAGGAGGGGACAGGGTCGCCAAAAACATTCAGTACTTC
>.|TRBJ2-5|few|TRBV6-5
CASSYDLAQETQYF
TGTGCCAGCAGTTACGATTTAGCCCAAGAGACCCAGTACTTC
>TRBD2|TRBJ2-1|.|TRBV6-6
CASSALLAEGFF
TGTGCCAGCAGTGCCCTACTAGCGGAGGGGTTCTTC
>.|TRBJ2-1|.|TRBV7-9
CASSLDVGYNEQFF
TGTGCCAGCAGCTTAGACGTGGGGTACAATGAGCAGTTCTTC
>.|TRBJ1-2|.|TRBV4-1
CASSQRESYGYTF
TGCGCCAGCAGCCAACGGGAGAGCTATGGCTACACCTTC
>.|TRBJ2-7|.|TRBV20-1
CSAPKESSYEQYF
TGCAGTGCACCAAAGGAGAGCTCCTACGAGCAGTACTTC
>.|TRBJ1-5|few|TRBV12-3/TRBV12-4
CASSIPQAGPQHF
TGTGCCAGCAGTATCCCTCAGGCCGGGCCCCAGCATTTT
>TRBD2|TRBJ2-7|.|TRBV5-1
CASSLGLAGNNEQYF
TGCGCCAGCAGCTTGGGACTAGCGGGAAACAATGAGCAGTACTTC
>TRBD2|TRBJ2-7|.|TRBV10-3
CAISDPSGETEQYF
TGTGCCATCAGTGATCCTAGCGGGGAGACCGAGCAGTACTTC
>.|TRBJ2-1|few|TRBV6-5
CATRSGGDAYNEQFF
TGTGCCACCCGCTCAGGAGGGGACGCCTACAATGAGCAGTTCTTC
>TRBD1|TRBJ2-7|.|TRBV5-1
CASSLEPGQVSYEQYF
TGCGCCAGCAGCTTGGAACCGGGACAGGTCTCCTACGAGCAGTACTTC
>.|TRBJ2-5|.|TRBV7-2
CASSLVVSEREQYF
TGTGCCAGCAGCTTAGTGGTATCGGAGAGGGAGCAGTACTTC
>.|TRBJ2-7|many|TRBV7-2
CASSQDRYEQYF
TGTGCCAGCAGCCAAGATCGCTACGAGCAGTACTTC
>.|TRBJ2-1|.|TRBV10-3
CANSRSASAYNEQFF
TGTGCCAACAGTCGGTCAGCATCTGCCTACAATGAGCAGTTCTTC
>.|TRBJ2-6|few|TRBV7-2
CASSLEELFLSGANVLTF
TGTGCCAGCAGCTTAGAGGAGCTCTTTCTATCTGGGGCCAACGTCCTGACTTTC
>.|TRBJ1-4|few|TRBV27
CASSSGLLAEKLFF
TGTGCCAGCAGTTCTGGACTACTCGCTGAAAAACTGTTTTTT
>TRBD1|TRBJ1-2|.|TRBV12-3/TRBV12-4
CASILGQGAGNYGYTF
TGTGCCAGCATCCTGGGACAGGGGGCGGGAAACTATGGTTACACCTTC
>.|TRBJ1-2|.|TRBV6-7
CACRHDTDYGYTF
TGTGCCTGCAGACATGACACCGACTATGGCTACACCTTC
>TRBD2|TRBJ2-1|once|TRBV20-1
CSARPVGGRVYNEQFF
TGCAGTGCTCGCCCTGTCGGGGGGAGGGTATACAATGAGCAGTTCTTC
>.|TRBJ2-1|few|TRBV7-9
CASSLRVGGAVNEQFF
TGTGCCAGCAGCCTCAGGGTGGGGGGGGCAGTGAATGAGCAGTTCTTC
>.|TRBJ2-3|few|TRBV12-3/TRBV12-4
CASSLSGTPTDTQYF
TGTGCCAGCAGCTTATCCGGGACGCCGACAGATACGCAGTATTTT
>TRBD1|TRBJ1-2|.|TRBV5-4
CTSGQGGDYGYTF
TGTACCAGCGGACAGGGGGGCGACTATGGCTACACCTTC
>TRBD2|TRBJ2-3|.|TRBV20-1
CSASRLAGGLGTTDTQYF
TGCAGTGCTAGTAGACTAGCGGGAGGACTCGGGACCACAGATACGCAGTATTTT
>.|TRBJ2-2|.|TRBV4-2
CASSPSEEVSANTGELFF
TGTGCCAGCAGCCCCTCCGAGGAGGTCTCGGCGAACACCGGGGAGCTGTTTTTT
>.|TRBJ2-7|once|TRBV6-5
CASTGGSSPSEQYF
TGTGCCAGCACCGGGGGCAGTTCCCCCAGCGAGCAGTACTTC
>TRBD1|TRBJ2-5|.|TRBV10-2
CASSGQGAGEQYF
TGCGCCAGCAGTGGACAGGGGGCGGGTGAGCAGTACTTC
>TRBD1|TRBJ2-3|once|TRBV20-1
CSARGGGQGTDTQYF
TGCAGTGCTAGGGGTGGGGGACAGGGGACAGATACGCAGTATTTT